Detailed here is one TCR beta chain. The antigen is not known. These data belong to a study of OX40 agonist ivuxolimab in advanced cancers. Clones were sequenced by immunoSEQ multiplex PCR, and TCRdb holds only the in-frame ones, with some missing. In the table there are approximately 59,000 clones, approximately 78% of which are singletons. Per germline, CDR1 SEHNR and CDR2 FQNEAQ (reference sequence). The CDR3 contains 15 residues. V shed 8 bases and J shed 1 base, with 12 bases lying between them. Study-level results: Expanded peripheral T cells had an undetermined antigen specificity. Certain nonresponding patients likewise had low normalized T-cell clonal expansion.

V usage is TRBV7-9 and J usage is TRBJ1-6; D possibly corresponds to TRBD1 (5 bases). The clonotype originates from an adult with an advanced solid tumor such as melanoma, head and neck, liver or kidney cancer. The specimen comprised CD4+ or CD8+ T cells sorted from blood, sampled in a trial of the OX40 agonist ivuxolimab. The CDR3 DNA reads TGTGCCAGCCGGTCCAGGGAATCCTATAATTCACCCCTCCACTTT. The encoded protein is CASRSRESYNSPLHF.